This T cell receptor beta chain came from a study of CD8 T cells in ankylosing spondylitis. MiXCR, applied by TCRdb to the 5' RACE reads, yields one record per CDR3 protein. The sample consists of 150,000 to 200,000 distinct CDR3 sequences, 13% of them appearing once. In this sample, this clonotype turned up many times. The sample taken for sequencing was blood, either unsorted or a sorted T cell fraction (not recorded which). The source of this sequence is a female donor with ankylosing spondylitis or in good health (not recorded which).

The CDR3 loop reads CASSHTSNQPQHF. The CDR3 bases are TGTGCCAGCAGCCATACGAGCAATCAGCCCCAGCATTTT. V and J are TRBV7-2 and TRBJ1-5; D call uncertain. The CDR3 spans 13 residues. Germline V gene data show CDR1 as SGHTA and CDR2 as FQGNSA. The ends were cut back, 5 bases at V and 1 base at J, with 6 bases in the middle.